These 5 T cell receptor beta chains were sequenced from one sample in a study of cytomegalovirus exposure and HLA in healthy donors. The study ran its PCR with 60 Vbeta and 13 Jbeta primers. TCRdb keeps only in-frame clones here, not all; method: immunoSEQ multiplex PCR. The sample is made up of under 90,000 clones, and the top ten hold approximately 7.5% of it. The sequenced material came from PBMCs. The source is a female donor in good health and CMV-seropositive.

This chain uses TRBV10-1 with TRBJ2-7; D is possibly TRBD1 (6 bases). The CDR3 consists of 13 residues. Germline V gives CDR1 WNHNN, CDR2 SYGVQD (reference sequence). Trimming left V 8 bases short and J 2 bases short, with 13 bases between. The CDR3 DNA sequence: TGCGCCAGCGACCACAGGGAGCCCTACGAGCAGTACTTC. Residues: CASDHREPYEQYF.

The chain uses TRBV7-9 and TRBJ2-6; 9 bases fit TRBD1. The CDR3 runs 18 residues. Per germline, CDR1 SEHNR and CDR2 FQNEAQ (reference sequence). With V trimmed by 7 bases and J by 4 bases, 14 bases remained unmatched. The CDR3 reads CASTRIGTGRGGANVLTF. Here the CDR3 DNA reads TGTGCCAGCACCCGAATAGGGACAGGGAGAGGAGGGGCCAACGTCCTGACTTTC.

The chain employs TRBV9 and TRBJ2-5; 9 bases are a match to TRBD2. CDR1 SGDLS and CDR2 YYNGEE come from the germline V gene. J lost 4 bases, V lost 0 bases, and 4 bases had no gene match. The CDR3 runs to 15 residues. CDR3 sequence reads: CASSVVSSGAETQYF. DNA of the CDR3: TGTGCCAGCAGCGTAGTGTCTAGCGGGGCAGAGACCCAGTACTTC.

V and J are TRBV7-2 and TRBJ2-3; a possible D gene is TRBD2 (5 bases). Trimming stripped 4 bases from V and 0 bases from J, with 11 bases between. CDR1 is SGHTA and CDR2 is FQGNSA in the germline V gene. The CDR3 extends over 15 amino acids. CDR3 sequence: CASSSRGASTDTQYF. DNA for the CDR3: TGTGCCAGCAGCTCCCGGGGTGCTAGCACAGATACGCAGTATTTT.

About this clone: Other DNA sequences in this sample translate to the same CDR3. This sequence joins TRBV19 and TRBJ1-1; D gene uncertain. Between the trimmed V and J ends, which lost 6 bases and 1 base, there was a span of 6 bases. The CDR3 length is 12 residues. Germline V gene data show CDR1 as LNHDA and CDR2 as SQIVND (reference sequence). CDR3 nucleotide sequence: TGTGCCAGTAGGACGGGGAACACTGAAGCTTTCTTT. Its protein product is CASRTGNTEAFF.